This T cell receptor beta chain stems from a study of T cell responses to AZD1222 COVID-19 vaccine. Study context: The study pooled second doses at about 4 or about 12 weeks.

The protocol was immunoSEQ multiplex PCR, while the TCRdb copy is restricted to in-frame clones and leaves out a portion. The sample lists more than 95,000 clones, 85% to 90% seen once, with 7.5% in the top ten. Comment on this clone: The antigen remains unidentified.

Study-wide points: Reportedly, nearly half of unique spike TCRs recognized epitopes outside B.1.351/B.1.1.7 mutations. Two AZD1222 doses significantly raised spike-specific TCR breadth and depth over controls.

The sequence was obtained from an adult in good health. Sequencing used peripheral blood, obtained on day 0 of AZD1222 vaccination.

The CDR3 DNA reads as TGTGCCAGCAATCGACAGGGGTTTGATACGCAGTATTTT. This translates into CASNRQGFDTQYF. The V call is TRBV12-3 or TRBV12-4, the J call TRBJ2-3; 8 nucleotides line up with TRBD1. The CDR3 has 13 residues. V lost 7 bases and J lost 6; bases outside the gene matches: 6.